This T cell receptor beta chain was profiled in a study of T-cell reconstitution after alpha-beta-depleted transplantation in children. Molecular barcoding with unique molecular identifiers was used for the TCRbeta library. TCRdb redid the calling of the PCR reads with MiXCR, one entry per CDR3 protein. The sample has around 370,000 distinct CDR3 sequences; around 15% are singletons. Study-level findings and limits: Several patients had high TCRbeta diversity at day 60; it came from surviving recipient T cells and thymic progenitors. Where alpha-beta T cells came from about two months after transplant was reportedly several hundred expanded graft clones. From newly produced T cells came most of the T-cell counts and diversity one year after transplant.

A note on this clonotype: Antigen: not known.

The specimen comprised PBMCs, mostly from graft donor cells, sampled 360 days after TCRalphabeta/CD19-depleted stem cell transplant. The clonotype was recovered from a male patient between 2 and 15 years old who had a stem cell transplant for acute lymphoblastic leukemia, so the T cells may come from the graft donor.

The CDR3 nucleotides read TGCGCCAGCAGCCAAGATTTCGGGGCAGGACTAGCCACCTACGAGCAGTACTTC. Translating it yields CASSQDFGAGLATYEQYF. The J gene is TRBJ2-7, the V gene TRBV4-3; 8 bases match TRBD2. V was pared by 0 bases and J by 2 bases, with 12 bases of the junction left unmatched. This CDR3 spans 18 amino acids. Germline V gives CDR1 LGHNA, CDR2 YSLEER.